This entry features one T cell receptor (beta chain) sequence. Other DNA sequences from this sample encode an identical CDR3 as well. Terminally differentiated effector memory CD45RA+ cells were left out of the naive CD8 fraction, which was CD45RO-negative and positively selected for CCR7. The CDR3 sequence is 14 residues long. The V end lost 5 bases, the J end lost 1 base, and 10 bases lay between the germline ends. Germline V lookup: CDR1 MDHEN, CDR2 SYDVKM. These data belong to a study of shared clonotypes between healthy human individuals. TCRdb's table, derived via immunoSEQ multiplex PCR, lists solely in-frame clones and lacks some. Among about 2.1 million clones listed, roughly 91% were seen once.

The sequence came from a man between 18 and 29 years old in good health. Some clones in this sample may be carry-over from other donors' samples. What was sequenced was naive CD8+ T cells from PBMCs. The chain couples TRBV28 to TRBJ2-3; D call uncertain. CDR3 region: CASSLRVGTDTQYF. CDR3 bases: TGTGCCAGCAGTCTACGGGTAGGCACAGATACGCAGTATTTT.